One TCR beta chain is described in this entry. The antigen is undetermined. The V gene's germline CDR1 is SGDLS and CDR2 YYNGEE. Deletions cut 3 bases from V and 0 bases from J, with 4 bases between. This CDR3 comprises 13 residues. The data originate from a study of identifying expanded T cells in peripheral blood. Broader study findings: Roughly 1.2 clones differed between technical replicates, versus roughly 17 and 20 over time.

Generated by immunoSEQ multiplex PCR, the TCRdb table keeps only in-frame clones and is missing some. The sample lists 65,000 to 95,000 clones, about 87% occurring once. The gene calls are TRBV9 and TRBJ1-3; D is unclear. This clonotype was sampled from a person between 18 and 69 years old in good health. The sequencing input was blood. The CDR3, as DNA: TGTGCCAGCAGCGGGGCCTCTGGAAACACCATATATTTT. Protein sequence: CASSGASGNTIYF.